Presented here are 18 T cell receptor beta chains from one specimen sequenced in a study of cytomegalovirus exposure and HLA in healthy donors. Researchers ran the PCR with 60 Vbeta and 13 Jbeta primers. The repertoire was sequenced with immunoSEQ multiplex PCR; TCRdb's copy has only in-frame clones and lacks some. This sample has over 150,000 clones, with 68% found just once. Sequencing was performed on PBMCs. These TCRs come from a middle-aged woman in good health and CMV-seropositive.

The gene calls are TRBV19 and TRBJ2-7; 10 nucleotides agree with TRBD1. Trimming cost V 1 base and J 6 bases; bases outside gene matches: 3. In germline, CDR1 is LNHDA, CDR2 SQIVND (reference sequence). The CDR3 consists of 14 residues. The CDR3, as DNA: TGTGCCAGTAGTATAGTAGGACAGGGGGGCGAGCAGTACTTC. Protein: CASSIVGQGGEQYF.

The chain has TRBV6-6 and TRBJ2-3; 9 bases are shared with TRBD2. Germline CDR1 is MNHNY and CDR2 is SVGAGI (reference sequence). The CDR3 is made up of 15 amino acids. With V trimmed by 5 bases and J by 4 bases, 7 bases remained unmatched. The CDR3 is CASSPYGGRADTQYF. As DNA, the CDR3 is TGTGCCAGCAGTCCATACGGCGGGAGGGCAGATACGCAGTATTTT.

This chain links TRBV18 with TRBJ2-2; 8 bases agree with TRBD2. Germline CDR1 is KGHSH and CDR2 is LQKENI. V gave up 3 bases and J gave up 1 base; unmatched junction bases: 7. The CDR3 spans 17 residues. The CDR3 region has the DNA TGTGCCAGCTCACCCGGCGTCGGGAGGGGGAACACCGGGGAGCTGTTTTTT. It is translated as CASSPGVGRGNTGELFF.

The gene calls are TRBV6-6 and TRBJ1-5, with unresolved D. Germline values: CDR1 MNHNY, CDR2 SVGAGI (reference sequence). The CDR3 has 15 residues. Trimming removed 0 bases at V and 2 bases at J, with 8 bases between. The CDR3 is CASSYSGIGNQPQHF. DNA of the CDR3: TGTGCCAGCAGTTACTCGGGCATTGGCAATCAGCCCCAGCATTTT.

V is TRBV5-4 and J is TRBJ1-6; 8 bases match TRBD1. Trimming removed 0 bases from V and 7 bases from J; junction bases left unmatched: 6. This CDR3 spans 16 amino acids. The germline V gene encodes CDR1 SGHNT and CDR2 YYREEE (reference sequence). The CDR3 sequence: CASSLASGTGNSPLHF. The CDR3 DNA reads as TGTGCCAGCAGCTTGGCCTCGGGGACAGGCAATTCACCCCTCCACTTT.

This clone was counted a few times. The chain is built from TRBV11-2 and TRBJ2-5, with 11 positions matching TRBD2. Looked up from germline, CDR1 is SGHAT and CDR2 is FQNNGV. V lost 5 bases, J lost 5 bases, and 7 bases stayed unmatched. The CDR3 spans 15 residues. This CDR3 is CASSPVAGGWETQYF. The CDR3 DNA reads TGTGCCAGCAGCCCGGTAGCGGGAGGGTGGGAGACCCAGTACTTC. Filled out from reference TRBV11-2 and TRBJ2-5, the complete variable domain reads EAGVAQSPRYKIIEKRQSVAFWCNPISGHATLYWYQQILGQGPKLLIQFQNNGVVDDSQLPKDRFSAERLKGVDSTLKIQPAKLEDSAVYLCASSPVAGGWETQYFGPGTRLLVL.

This chain connects TRBV5-8 to TRBJ2-7; D is perhaps TRBD1 (6 bases). Germline lookup yields CDR1 SGHTS and CDR2 YDEGEE. The CDR3 spans 16 residues. V was shortened by 4 bases and J by 2 bases, with 19 bases between the two germline ends. The chain's CDR3 is CASSRRQARNTYEQYF. CDR3 DNA sequence: TGTGCCAGCAGCCGCAGACAGGCCAGGAACACCTACGAGCAGTACTTC.

As DNA, the CDR3 is TGTGCCAGCAGCTTAGTACCTAGAACCTACGAGCAGTACTTC. It translates to CASSLVPRTYEQYF. The gene calls are TRBV7-9 and TRBJ2-7; D is uncertain. This CDR3 is 14 amino acids long. Deletions cut 1 base from V and 2 bases from J, with 9 bases between. Germline V CDR1 and CDR2: SEHNR, FQNEAQ (reference sequence).

The J gene is TRBJ1-2, the V gene TRBV2; 7 bases are a match to TRBD1. CDR3 length: 15 amino acids. From germline, CDR1 is SNHLY and CDR2 FYNNEI. After removal of 7 bases from V and 7 bases from J, the junction contained 15 bases not matched to a gene. DNA of the CDR3: TGTGCCAGCAACATTCTACCGACAGGGTTAGTTGGCTACACCTTC. Translation gives CASNILPTGLVGYTF.

This chain joins TRBV21-1 and TRBJ1-1. TRBV21-1 is flagged as a pseudogene. The CDR3 contains 18 residues. The CDR3 DNA is TGTGCCAGCAGCAAAGTGAGTGGGGGGTTCCTTCAGAACACTGAAGCTTTCTTT. Its translation is CASSKVSGGFLQNTEAFF.

About this clone itself: A junction boundary mismatches the germline segment, possibly from a read error. This rearrangement joins TRBV29-1 to TRBJ1-2; tentative D call: TRBD1 (5 bases). The CDR3 consists of 13 residues. CDR1 SQVTM and CDR2 ANQGSEA come from the germline V gene. This CDR3 reads CSVEVLAGNGYPF. DNA for the CDR3: TGCAGCGTTGAAGTTCTGGCAGGGAATGGCTACCCCTTC.

The chain employs TRBV7-3 and TRBJ2-5; 8 bases map to TRBD2. With 4 bases clipped from V and 5 bases from J, the junction kept 6 bases outside the gene matches. This CDR3 has 14 residues. Germline lookup yields CDR1 SGHTA and CDR2 FQGTGA. DNA for the CDR3: TGTGCCAGCAGCTCTCTAACGGGAGGGGAGACCCAGTACTTC. The encoded protein is CASSSLTGGETQYF.

Worth noting for this clone: One end of the junction fails to match germline, which may point to a read error. The chain uses TRBV5-1 and TRBJ2-2, with TRBD2 matching over 7 bases. The germline V gene encodes CDR1 SGHRS and CDR2 YFSETQ. CDR3 size: 17 residues. This CDR3 reads CASSLGPGSGNAGELFF. Here the CDR3 DNA reads TGCGCCAGCAGCTTGGGCCCCGGCAGCGGGAACGCCGGGGAGCTGTTTTTT. Full variable domain (rest looked up from reference TRBV5-1 and TRBJ2-2): KAGVTQTPRYLIKTRGQQVTLSCSPISGHRSVSWYQQTPGQGLQFLFEYFSETQRNKGNFPGRFSGRQFSNSRSEMNVSTLELGDSALYLCASSLGPGSGNAGELFFGEGSRLTVL.

The rearrangement joins TRBV11-1 to TRBJ2-7; D possibly corresponds to TRBD2 (6 bases). The germline V and J ends were trimmed by 0 bases and 4 bases, with 16 bases remaining between them. Germline V gene lookup returns CDR1 SGHAT and CDR2 FQDESV (reference sequence). This CDR3 has 16 residues. Written as DNA, the CDR3 is TGTGCCAGCAGCTTAGCCCCGACTAGGTCCGTATACGAGCAGTACTTC. Its protein product is CASSLAPTRSVYEQYF.

The V call is TRBV7-9, the J call TRBJ1-5, with D possibly TRBD1 on 5 matching bases. Germline-derived CDR1 and CDR2 are SEHNR and FQNEAQ (reference sequence). Trimming pared 1 base from V and 7 bases from J, leaving 14 bases between. The CDR3 totals 15 residues. CDR3: CASSLEAGVQQPQHF. The CDR3 bases are TGTGCCAGCAGCTTAGAGGCGGGGGTGCAACAGCCCCAGCATTTT.

Comments on this clone: At one end the junction does not follow the germline gene, possibly because of a read error. The J gene is TRBJ2-7, the V gene TRBV7-7, with 8 bases matching TRBD2. CDR1 and CDR2 from the germline V gene are SSHAT and FNYEAQ (reference sequence). CDR3 length: 15 residues. This CDR3 is CASSPGRGTSGEQYF. The CDR3 DNA sequence: TGTGCTAGCAGCCCGGGGAGGGGGACTAGTGGCGAGCAGTACTTC.

The CDR3 DNA is TGCGCCAGCAGTCATCCGTACCCACTACGAGCTGGGCAGTACTTC. It yields the protein CASSHPYPLRAGQYF. The chain has TRBV23-1 and TRBJ2-7, with D unclear. TRBV23-1 belongs to the ORF category, with a function that is uncertain. The CDR3 runs to 15 residues. V was shortened by 3 bases and J by 9 bases, with 21 bases between the two germline ends.

The chain couples TRBV9 to TRBJ2-1, with D perhaps TRBD1 (6 bases). Germline V gene data show CDR1 as SGDLS and CDR2 as YYNGEE. This CDR3 region has 15 residues. Between the trimmed V and J ends, which lost 0 bases and 5 bases, there was a span of 12 bases. Here the CDR3 DNA reads TGTGCCAGCAGCGTAGCTACAGGGATCCACAATGAGCAGTTCTTC. Translation gives CASSVATGIHNEQFF.